The entry that follows covers one T cell receptor (beta chain) sequence. Its matching antigen is unknown. Per the germline V gene, CDR1 is MGHRA and CDR2 is YSYEKL. The CDR3 sequence is 14 residues long. Trimming left V 4 bases short and J 3 bases short, with 11 bases between. This sample was included in a study of cytomegalovirus exposure and HLA in healthy donors. Study-level findings and limits: A later analysis by the authors found several of the most significant clusters apparently linked to common viral pathogens. A later look showed TCR association rates differing by HLA locus, highest for DRB1 and lowest for HLA-C. Three chains linked to CMV were shown in vitro to be specific for CMV antigens.

PCR amplification relied on 60 Vbeta primers (plus 13 Jbeta primers). This table comes from immunoSEQ multiplex PCR, and its TCRdb copy is limited to in-frame clones, with some not included. The data hold roughly 120,000 clones, with just under 70% observed a single time. Sequences were obtained from PBMCs. This receptor was obtained from a woman between 65 and 79 years old in good health and CMV-seropositive. The chain uses TRBV4-1 and TRBJ2-3, with D tentatively TRBD1 (5 bases). The CDR3 nucleotides are TGCGCCAGCAGCCCCGGTGGGGCAACAGATACGCAGTATTTT. Translating gives CASSPGGATDTQYF.